Below, 22 T cell receptor beta chains from the same sample are listed, as sequenced in a study of CD8 T cells in Susac syndrome. With random hexamers, reverse transcription was performed on about 0.5 to 1 ug of RNA. In TCRdb, the immunoSEQ multiplex PCR reads were re-called with MiXCR into one record per CDR3 protein. The repertoire has fewer than 150,000 distinct CDR3 sequences, approximately 95% of them found once; the top ten carry about 0.25%. Source material: CD8+ T cells from PBMCs. Receptors originate from a human donor in good health.

The rearrangement uses TRBV27 and TRBJ2-7; D is ambiguous. The CDR3 consists of 14 residues. Trimming took 0 bases from V and 3 from J, leaving 9 bases between them. Germline CDR1 is MNHEY and CDR2 is SMNVEV (reference sequence). The CDR3 spells CASSLSVSIYEQYF. DNA for the CDR3: TGTGCCAGCAGTTTATCGGTTAGTATCTACGAGCAGTACTTC.

The CDR3 DNA reads TGTGCCAGCACCTCTGGGGAGTTCGATGAGCAGTTCTTC. Amino acid sequence: CASTSGEFDEQFF. The chain carries TRBV11-3 and TRBJ2-1; maybe TRBD2 (5 bases). V gave up 7 bases and J gave up 8 bases, with 15 bases separating them. Germline V lookup: CDR1 SGHNT, CDR2 YENEEA. This CDR3 is built from 13 residues.

The CDR3 bases are TGTGCCAGCACACCTTTTGGGGGCGGCACCGGGGAGCTGTTTTTT. Translation: CASTPFGGGTGELFF. The chain has TRBV12-3 or TRBV12-4 and TRBJ2-2; possible D gene TRBD1, 6 bases. Trimming pared 7 bases from V and 4 bases from J, leaving 16 bases between. This CDR3 contains 15 residues.

With respect to this clonotype: Relative to the germline gene, one junction end is altered; a read error may explain this. The chain carries TRBV19 and TRBJ2-6; unclear D gene. The germline CDR1 and CDR2 sequences are LNHDA and SQIVND (reference sequence). The CDR3 length is 16 residues. In DNA, the CDR3 is TGTGCCGGTAGTTTTGGAGCCGGCTCTGGGGCCAACGTCCTGACTTTC. It codes for CAGSFGAGSGANVLTF.

The chain links TRBV27 to TRBJ1-2; the match to TRBD1 covers 8 bases. Germline V gene data show CDR1 as MNHEY and CDR2 as SMNVEV (reference sequence). CDR3 length: 14 amino acids. The trim removed 3 bases at V and 2 bases at J, leaving 2 bases unmatched. The CDR3 DNA sequence: TGTGCCAGCAGTTTCGGACAGGGCAACTATGGCTACACCTTC. Amino acids: CASSFGQGNYGYTF.

This clonotype was seen only once. The chain joins TRBV9 to TRBJ2-3, with D perhaps matching TRBD2 (5 bases). V was trimmed by 0 bases and J by 5 bases, leaving 10 bases between them. CDR1 and CDR2 from the germline V gene are SGDLS and YYNGEE. This CDR3 is built from 14 residues. As DNA, the CDR3 is TGTGCCAGCAGCGTAGACGGGATTGGAGATACGCAGTATTTT. It translates to CASSVDGIGDTQYF. The full variable domain, completed using reference TRBV9 and TRBJ2-3, is DSGVTQTPKHLITATGQRVTLRCSPRSGDLSVYWYQQSLDQGLQFLIQYYNGEERAKGNILERFSAQQFPDLHSELNLSSLELGDSALYFCASSVDGIGDTQYFGPGTRLTVL.

A word on this clonotype: No DNA is shown, since the ends of the CDR3 on it are uncertain; the CDR3 is the one TCRdb lists. This chain connects TRBV27 to TRBJ2-7; the table's D gene call, TRBD1, was not cross checked with the DNA. The CDR3 adds up to 16 amino acids, both ends counted. Germline assignment: CDR1 MNHEY and CDR2 SMNVEV (reference sequence). The CDR3 protein is CASSFLWTGYSYEQYF.

This chain joins TRBV20-1 and TRBJ2-7; TRBD1 matches at 9 bases. Trimming removed 6 bases from V and 0 bases from J; junction bases left unmatched: 3. CDR1 and CDR2 from the germline V gene are DFQATT and SNEGSKA (reference sequence). The CDR3 sequence is 13 residues long. The CDR3 loop reads CSAGTGSSYEQYF. For the CDR3, the DNA is TGCAGTGCAGGGACAGGGAGCTCCTACGAGCAGTACTTC.

The chain joins TRBV7-9 to TRBJ2-7; 10 bases map to TRBD1. The CDR3 is made up of 15 amino acids. Germline lookup yields CDR1 SEHNR and CDR2 FQNEAQ (reference sequence). V lost 0 bases and J lost 2; bases outside the gene matches: 1. CDR3 nucleotide sequence: TGTGCCAGCAGCTTAGCCGGGACAGGGGCCTACGAGCAGTACTTC. This encodes CASSLAGTGAYEQYF.

This chain links TRBV30 with TRBJ2-1, with a weak D call TRBD1 (6 bases). CDR1 is GTSNPN, CDR2 SVGIG, per germline (reference sequence). The germline V and J ends were trimmed by 6 bases and 5 bases, with 14 bases remaining between them. The CDR3 extends over 13 amino acids. CDR3 amino acids: CACFGTNNNEQFF. The CDR3 DNA reads TGTGCCTGCTTCGGGACAAACAACAATGAGCAGTTCTTC.

V gene TRBV12-3 or TRBV12-4 combines with J gene TRBJ2-7, with TRBD2 identical over 11 bases. This CDR3 contains 14 residues. Trimming cost V 2 bases and J 6 bases; bases outside gene matches: 3. CDR3: CASSLSLAGGEQYF. DNA for the CDR3: TGTGCCAGCAGTTTAAGTCTAGCGGGAGGCGAGCAGTACTTC.

The chain joins TRBV27 to TRBJ1-1; possible D gene TRBD1, 5 bases. The CDR3 is 15 amino acids. Germline V gives CDR1 MNHEY, CDR2 SMNVEV (reference sequence). Trimming removed 6 bases from V and 2 bases from J, with 16 bases in between. The CDR3 reads CASSPPGRNNTEAFF. CDR3 DNA sequence: TGTGCCAGCAGCCCTCCGGGACGCAATAACACTGAAGCTTTCTTT.

V gene TRBV29-1 combines with J gene TRBJ1-1, with unresolved D. Trimming pared 1 base from V and 3 bases from J, leaving 9 bases between. CDR3 length: 13 residues. From germline, CDR1 is SQVTM and CDR2 ANQGSEA. The CDR3 protein is CSVEGPVDTEAFF. In DNA form, the CDR3 reads TGCAGCGTTGAAGGCCCGGTAGACACTGAAGCTTTCTTT.

The chain uses TRBV20-1 and TRBJ2-1; 7 nucleotides line up with TRBD2. CDR1 and CDR2 from the germline V gene are DFQATT and SNEGSKA (reference sequence). V dropped 0 bases and J dropped 9; count of bases not matched to a gene: 17. The CDR3 is 17 amino acids. CDR3 sequence reads: CSARDPGGTTFVSEQFF. CDR3 coding DNA: TGCAGTGCTAGAGATCCGGGCGGGACTACCTTCGTTAGTGAGCAGTTCTTC.

The rearrangement uses TRBV7-9 and TRBJ1-4; D call uncertain. Per germline, CDR1 SEHNR and CDR2 FQNEAQ (reference sequence). This CDR3 region has 16 residues. The germline V and J ends were trimmed by 5 bases and 7 bases, with 20 bases remaining between them. The CDR3 nucleotides read TGTGCCAGCAGCGAACGGCGTGGGGTACCGTCTGAAAAACTGTTTTTT. Translated, it gives CASSERRGVPSEKLFF.

In DNA, the CDR3 is TGTGCCAGCAGCGTCGGGGGACTAGCGGCCTACAATGAGCAGTTCTTC. Translation: CASSVGGLAAYNEQFF. V is TRBV9 and J is TRBJ2-1; 11 positions agree with TRBD2. Per the germline V gene, CDR1 is SGDLS and CDR2 is YYNGEE. The CDR3 spans 16 residues. After removal of 2 bases from V and 2 bases from J, the junction contained 3 bases not matched to a gene. Filled out from reference TRBV9 and TRBJ2-1, the complete variable domain reads DSGVTQTPKHLITATGQRVTLRCSPRSGDLSVYWYQQSLDQGLQFLIQYYNGEERAKGNILERFSAQQFPDLHSELNLSSLELGDSALYFCASSVGGLAAYNEQFFGPGTRLTVL.

The rearrangement links TRBV2 to TRBJ2-1; no clear D gene. CDR1 SNHLY and CDR2 FYNNEI come from the germline V gene. V was trimmed by 8 bases and J by 8 bases, leaving 19 bases between them. This CDR3 contains 14 residues. The CDR3 bases are TGTGCCAGCCCCCCAGGACCTCCGAGCGATGAGCAGTTCTTC. Amino acid sequence: CASPPGPPSDEQFF.

This sequence joins TRBV7-9 and TRBJ2-3, with a tentative D call TRBD2 (6 bases). The germline CDR1 and CDR2 sequences are SEHNR and FQNEAQ (reference sequence). The CDR3 extends over 13 amino acids. Trimming left V 8 bases short and J 0 bases short, with 9 bases between. DNA of the CDR3: TGTGCCAGCTGGGACTCAAGCACAGATACGCAGTATTTT. Protein product: CASWDSSTDTQYF.

The chain carries TRBV20-1 and TRBJ2-5; D unclear. Trimming stripped 0 bases from V and 7 bases from J, with 9 bases between. This CDR3 is 12 amino acids long. Germline-derived CDR1 and CDR2 are DFQATT and SNEGSKA (reference sequence). CDR3 in DNA: TGCAGTGCTAGAGATACCCCGGGGACCCAGTACTTC. This translates into CSARDTPGTQYF.

The V gene is TRBV20-1, the J gene TRBJ2-1; possibly TRBD2 for D (6 bases). The CDR3 totals 13 residues. Germline loops: CDR1 DFQATT, CDR2 SNEGSKA (reference sequence). V dropped 5 bases and J dropped 12 bases, with 20 bases sitting between them. The CDR3 nucleotides are TGCAGTGCTGAAAATCGGGACTGGACATTGCAGTTCTTC. Translated, it gives CSAENRDWTLQFF.

The chain has TRBV6-8 and TRBJ2-1; 9 bases are a match to TRBD2. V lost 2 bases to trimming and J lost 7 bases; unmatched junction nucleotides: 6. The CDR3 runs to 15 residues. Germline CDR1 and CDR2: MNHGY and SAAAGT. CDR3 protein: CASSYHSGSRNEQFF. The CDR3 DNA sequence: TGTGCCAGCAGTTACCATAGCGGGAGCCGAAATGAGCAGTTCTTC.

The chain combines TRBV6-5 with TRBJ2-2; D uncertain. The V end lost 10 bases, the J end lost 5 bases, and 14 bases lay between the germline ends. CDR3 length equals 13 residues. CDR1 and CDR2 from the germline V gene are MNHEY and SVGAGI. The CDR3 DNA sequence: TGTGCCACGGCCCTAGGGCCAACCGGGGAGCTGTTTTTT. Its protein product is CATALGPTGELFF.